This T cell receptor (beta chain) was found in a study of blood T cell repertoires in COVID-19. Clones were sequenced by immunoSEQ multiplex PCR, and TCRdb holds only the in-frame ones, with some missing. The sample holds about 140,000 clones, 76% seen once. The length of the CDR3 is 15 residues. Trimming cost V 4 bases and J 1 base; bases outside gene matches: 8. In germline, CDR1 is SGHKS, CDR2 YYEKEE (reference sequence). In its sample, this clone was seen once. The receptor comes from a woman aged 80 or over with active or convalescent COVID-19. Material: peripheral blood. The chain uses TRBV5-5 and TRBJ2-7, with 7 bases fitting TRBD1. For the CDR3, the DNA is TGTGCCAGCAGCACAGGACAGGACCCTTCCTACGAGCAGTACTTC. Translation: CASSTGQDPSYEQYF.